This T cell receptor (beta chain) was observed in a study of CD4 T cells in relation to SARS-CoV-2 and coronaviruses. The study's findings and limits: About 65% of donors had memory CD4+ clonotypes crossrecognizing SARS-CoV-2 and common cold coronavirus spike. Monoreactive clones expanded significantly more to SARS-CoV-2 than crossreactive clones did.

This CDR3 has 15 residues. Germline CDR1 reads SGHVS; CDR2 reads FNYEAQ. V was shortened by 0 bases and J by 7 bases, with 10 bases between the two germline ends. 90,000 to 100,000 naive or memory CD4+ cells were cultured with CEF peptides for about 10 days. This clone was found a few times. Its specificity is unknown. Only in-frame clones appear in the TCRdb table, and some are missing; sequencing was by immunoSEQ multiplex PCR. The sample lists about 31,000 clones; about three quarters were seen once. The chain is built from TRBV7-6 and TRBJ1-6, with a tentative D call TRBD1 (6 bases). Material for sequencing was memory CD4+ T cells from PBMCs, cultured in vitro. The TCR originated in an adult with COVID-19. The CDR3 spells CASSLAGQRNSPLHF. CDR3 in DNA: TGTGCCAGCAGCTTAGCCGGACAGAGGAATTCACCCCTCCACTTT.